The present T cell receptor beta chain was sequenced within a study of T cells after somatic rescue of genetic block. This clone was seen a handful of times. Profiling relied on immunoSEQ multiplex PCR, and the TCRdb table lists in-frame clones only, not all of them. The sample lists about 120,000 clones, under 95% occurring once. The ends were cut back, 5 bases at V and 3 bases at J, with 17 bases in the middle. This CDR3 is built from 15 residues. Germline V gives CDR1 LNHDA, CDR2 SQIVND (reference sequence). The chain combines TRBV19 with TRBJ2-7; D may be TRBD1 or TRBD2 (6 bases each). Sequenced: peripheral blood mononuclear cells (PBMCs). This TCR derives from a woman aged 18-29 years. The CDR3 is CASSPIGGTHYEQYF. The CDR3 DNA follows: TGTGCCAGTAGTCCGATTGGGGGGACACACTACGAGCAGTACTTC.